This T cell receptor beta chain was recorded in a study of T cell responses to AZD1222 COVID-19 vaccine. Study-wide findings and caveats: White British ancestry dominated among donors, who included more females, and clonal diversity was possibly underestimated. Regions 160-218 and 743-854 dominated among vaccine-associated CD4 TCRs spanning spike.

With 1 base removed from V and 5 bases from J, the gap between germline ends came to 12 bases. The CDR3 extends over 14 amino acids. The germline gives CDR1 SGHRS, CDR2 YFSETQ. As for this clone: Its specificity is unknown.

The method was immunoSEQ multiplex PCR; TCRdb's version includes in-frame clones alone and lacks a portion of them. Counted here are some 87,000 clones, roughly nine tenths occurring once; the ten biggest clones make up 31%. This chain joins TRBV5-1 and TRBJ1-2; a weak D match, TRBD1 (5 bases). The source of this sequence is an adult in good health. The specimen was peripheral blood, collected on day 0 of AZD1222 vaccination. The CDR3 spells CASSLSRVGYGYTF. In nucleotides, the CDR3 is TGCGCCAGCAGCTTGAGCAGGGTAGGGTATGGCTACACCTTC.